This TCR beta chain originates from a study of CD8+ T cells in alopecia areata. Points from the study as a whole: Affected scalp, especially in alopecia totalis/universalis, had a higher clonality than normal scalp did.

The CDR3 extends over 11 amino acids. The V gene end was trimmed by 5 bases and the J gene end by 6 bases; junction bases not matched to a gene: 3. CDR1 and CDR2 from the germline V gene are SQVTM and ANQGSEA. It was from alopecia areata patients that lesional scalp punch biopsies and peripheral blood were collected. Using a FACSAria, the CD4+ and CD8+ T cells were sorted from the PBMCs. Reverse transcribed after extraction, RNA yielded cDNA as the sequencing template. The method was immunoSEQ multiplex PCR; TCRdb's version includes in-frame clones alone and lacks a portion of them. The table lists 60,000 to 70,000 clones, about 44% of them singletons. In regard to this clone: What it binds is unknown.

The chain couples TRBV29-1 to TRBJ2-7, with TRBD1 matching over 8 bases. The sample consisted of CD8+ T cells sorted from blood, taken at week 0. This clonotype originated in a human donor with alopecia areata. CDR3 sequence reads: CSVSQGGEQYF. The CDR3 DNA follows: TGCAGCGTTTCACAGGGGGGCGAGCAGTACTTC.